Sequencing of this TCR beta chain was carried out in a study of T cells in Graves' hyperthyroidism and ophthalmopathy. Study details: Peripheral blood draws took place at initial diagnosis, ahead of any treatment. Study-level results: The model forecast ophthalmopathy, anticipating it by a median approximately 6.1 months before onset. Clonotypes that were expanded in thyroid above 0.001 mostly appeared in blood too.

V was clipped by 0 bases and J by 4 bases; unmatched bases: 8. Per the germline V gene, CDR1 is LGHNA and CDR2 is YNFKEQ. The CDR3 totals 19 residues. Each diagnosis was grounded in clinical symptoms, serum thyroxine and TRAb, thyroid ultrasound, and orbital computed tomography. The CDR3 regions of TCR beta were amplified from RNA transcripts. Researchers ran a first-round RT-PCR on the TCR CDR3 using the HTBI primer set. Via MiXCR, TCRdb re-called the multiplex PCR reads, giving one row per CDR3 protein. Of over 350,000 distinct CDR3 sequences in the sample, roughly 13% were seen once. The table lists this clonotype with many counts. Its target is not known.

The origin of this receptor is a middle-aged man with Graves' ophthalmopathy. Sequencing was carried out using blood. V usage is TRBV4-2 and J usage is TRBJ2-2, with 13 nucleotides matching TRBD2. The CDR3, as DNA: TGTGCCAGCAGCCAAGATAATGGACTAGCGGGAGACAGCACCGGGGAGCTGTTTTTT. It specifies CASSQDNGLAGDSTGELFF.